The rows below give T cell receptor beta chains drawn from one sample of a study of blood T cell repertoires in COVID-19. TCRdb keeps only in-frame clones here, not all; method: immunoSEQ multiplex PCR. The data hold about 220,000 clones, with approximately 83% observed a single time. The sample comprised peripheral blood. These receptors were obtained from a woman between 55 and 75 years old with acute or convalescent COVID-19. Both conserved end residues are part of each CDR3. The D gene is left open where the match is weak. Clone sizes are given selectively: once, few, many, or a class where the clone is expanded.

DNA: TGTGCCAGCAGCCGAGGGGGTAGCCTTGGCTACACCTTC; CDR3: CASSRGGSLGYTF; V: TRBV7-9; J: TRBJ1-2; D: .; size: .
DNA: TGTGCCAGCAGCCCCCTTACAGGGAGGGGAACTGAAGCTTTCTTT; CDR3: CASSPLTGRGTEAFF; V: TRBV7-9; J: TRBJ1-1; D: .; size: .
DNA: TGTGCCAGCAGTGGAAATCTGGGGACTAGCTACGAGCAGTACTTC; CDR3: CASSGNLGTSYEQYF; V: TRBV2; J: TRBJ2-7; D: TRBD2; size: .
DNA: TGTGCCAGCAGTCGTCCCGGGACAGGGAGAACTGAAGCTTTCTTT; CDR3: CASSRPGTGRTEAFF; V: TRBV5-6; J: TRBJ1-1; D: TRBD1; size: .
DNA: TGTGCCAGCAGTTACTCTGCAGGGATGAACACTGAAGCTTTCTTT; CDR3: CASSYSAGMNTEAFF; V: TRBV6-5; J: TRBJ1-1; D: .; size: .
DNA: TGCAGCGTTGAAGCCGGTAGAAGCGGCTACACCTTC; CDR3: CSVEAGRSGYTF; V: TRBV29-1; J: TRBJ1-2; D: .; size: .
DNA: TGCGCCAGCAGCCTCAATTACAGGGATCTCCCCGGGGAGCTGTTTTTT; CDR3: CASSLNYRDLPGELFF; V: TRBV4-1; J: TRBJ2-2; D: .; size: few
DNA: TGTGCCACCAGCGAGATAGGACAGGGCACAGATACGCAGTATTTT; CDR3: CATSEIGQGTDTQYF; V: TRBV24-1; J: TRBJ2-3; D: TRBD1; size: .
DNA: TGTGCCAGCAGCTTAGACCCCCTAACAGGGTTGATAGGAGAGACCCAGTACTTC; CDR3: CASSLDPLTGLIGETQYF; V: TRBV11-2; J: TRBJ2-5; D: .; size: .
DNA: TGTGCCAGCAGCTTTCTGGGACTAGCGGGGGGCACAGATACGCAGTATTTT; CDR3: CASSFLGLAGGTDTQYF; V: TRBV7-3; J: TRBJ2-3; D: TRBD2; size: .